A single T cell receptor (beta chain) is shown here with its context. No cognate antigen has been identified for it. One base away there is no much larger clone; base qualities are not given. Samples from volunteer blood donors who had recovered from COVID-19 were contributed by a second Seattle source. Whole blood was collected in K2EDTA tubes by collaborating institutions according to the institutions' own protocols. For TCRbeta analysis, collaborators shipped samples as frozen whole blood, isolated PBMCs, or DNA extracted from either of those sample types. The immunoSEQ Assay, a bias-controlled multiplex PCR, was used to amplify TCRbeta CDR3 regions from genomic DNA. Per the authors' processing: Nucleated cell counts per sample were estimated from amplification of reference gene primers within the assay. To quantify the absolute abundance of each unique TCRbeta CDR3 rearrangement, sequence reads were collapsed and filtered. Productive Simpson clonality was computed per sample as the square root of Simpson's diversity index over productive rearrangements. Not all clones reach the TCRdb copy of this immuneACCESS table, which keeps in-frame sequences only. Checked studies attribute under half of the gap to unresolved V genes and leave the rest unexplained. Clone size and the V and J calls come from that table; the DNA yielded D and trimming. Here the sample has about 130,000 clones; around 87% occur a single time. The top ten clones comprise around 20% of the sample.

CDR1 and CDR2 (SNHLY, FYNNEI) derive from the germline V gene. Spanning cysteine to phenylalanine, the CDR3 consists of 13 amino acids. Only the CDR3 DNA is retained, 39 bases long and in frame from the first base. Compared with germline, V lacks 6 bases and J lacks 8 bases; bases without a gene match: 7. The data are from a study of blood T cell repertoires in COVID-19 (dated by TCRdb to 2020 to 2022). Background on the whole study: Collaborator samples came from the United States, Italy and Spain and covered acute and convalescent phases of COVID-19. The material from the prospective study consisted of cDNA or gDNA derived from T cells, B-cell-depleted T cells, or PBMCs. Subjects who had been exposed to COVID-19, were actively infected with it, or had recovered from it provided the deeply sampled blood TCRbeta repertoires that made up the dataset. A freely available public database, intended as a resource for researchers studying the immune response to SARS-CoV-2, is where the repertoires were released. The samples were drawn from the first 160 participants of the ongoing ImmuneRACE study and from some 1,300 subjects provided by 6 global collaborators. A de-identified subject ID, COVID-19 status, age in years and sex were almost always included in the sample metadata. Where HLA class I and class II types were available, the types were taken from metadata supplied by the sample provider, not from assay-based typing.

Paper-wide results and their limitations: The amount of clinical and demographic metadata varied by source and participant and was provided uncurated.

This receptor was obtained from a woman aged 50 to 60 who had recovered from COVID-19. This receptor chain uses TRBV2 and TRBJ1-2, with 9 bases matching TRBD1. The sample consisted of peripheral blood. DNA sequence: TGTGCCAGCAGGCCCGGGACAGGGAAAGGCTACACCTTC. This yields the protein CASRPGTGKGYTF.